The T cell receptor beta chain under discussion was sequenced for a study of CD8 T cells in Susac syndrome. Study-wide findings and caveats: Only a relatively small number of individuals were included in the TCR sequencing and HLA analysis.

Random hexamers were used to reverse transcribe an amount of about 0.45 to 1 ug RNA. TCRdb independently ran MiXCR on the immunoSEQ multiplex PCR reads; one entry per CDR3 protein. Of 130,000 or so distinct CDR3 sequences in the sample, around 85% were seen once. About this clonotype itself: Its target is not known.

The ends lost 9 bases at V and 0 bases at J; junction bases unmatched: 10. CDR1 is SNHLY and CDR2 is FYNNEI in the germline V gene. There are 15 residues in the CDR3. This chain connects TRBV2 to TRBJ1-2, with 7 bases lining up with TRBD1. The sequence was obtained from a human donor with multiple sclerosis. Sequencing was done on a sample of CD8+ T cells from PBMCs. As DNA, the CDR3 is TGTGCCAGAACCGGGACAGAGAAAGCTAACTATGGCTACACCTTC. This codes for CARTGTEKANYGYTF.